A selection of T cell receptor beta chains follows, all from one sample in a study of vaccination and CD4 T cells after COVID-19. These receptors' targets are unknown. Each CDR3 protein gets one entry after TCRdb re-called the PCR reads with MiXCR. The table includes about 6,800 distinct CDR3 sequences, roughly three fifths detected once. The sequencing input was CD4+ T cells from blood, cultured in vitro. The receptor set was obtained from a human donor in good health. Each CDR3 is given with its conserved first and last residue. The D gene is left open where the match is weak. Only part of the rows carry a size: once, few, many, or a class if the clone is expanded.

CDR3nt | CDR3aa | j_gene | v_gene | d_gene | abundance
TGTGCCAGCAGACGGACAGGGGGGCATGGCTACACCTTC | CASRRTGGHGYTF | TRBJ1-2 | TRBV6-1 | TRBD1 | large
TGTGCCAGTAGTATAGCGGCGGGACAGGAGACTTCTAACTATGGCTACACCTTC | CASSIAAGQETSNYGYTF | TRBJ1-2 | TRBV19 | TRBD1 | -
TGTGCCAGCAGGCGCAGACAGGGGGCCTACGAGCAGTACTTC | CASRRRQGAYEQYF | TRBJ2-7 | TRBV6-2/TRBV6-3 | TRBD1 | -
TGTGCCAGCAGCAAAGCCGTAAGCTCAGGGGACAATGAGCAGTTCTTC | CASSKAVSSGDNEQFF | TRBJ2-1 | TRBV21-1 | - | -
TGTGCCAGCAGTCCCATAGGGGCAGCAACCGGGGAGCTGTTTTTT | CASSPIGAATGELFF | TRBJ2-2 | TRBV25-1 | - | -
TGTGCCAGCAGCAACGGCTACTCCTACGAGCAGTACTTC | CASSNGYSYEQYF | TRBJ2-7 | TRBV6-2/TRBV6-3 | - | -
TGTGCCAGCAGTCCACAAGGGACACTCAACACTGAAGCTTTCTTT | CASSPQGTLNTEAFF | TRBJ1-1 | TRBV6-1 | - | few
TGTGCCAGCAGGGGGACAGGGGGCCCCAATAACTATGGCTACACCTTC | CASRGTGGPNNYGYTF | TRBJ1-2 | TRBV21-1 | - | -
TGTGCCAGCAGCTTAGGGGGTGGGGAGTCGGAGACCCAGTACTTC | CASSLGGGESETQYF | TRBJ2-5 | TRBV11-3 | - | -
TGTGCCAGCAGCTTAGGGCTAGTTTGGTACAATGAGCAGTTCTTC | CASSLGLVWYNEQFF | TRBJ2-1 | TRBV7-9 | - | -
TGTGCCAGCAGTGCCCAACAGGGGCTAGGGGGAGAGACCCAGTACTTC | CASSAQQGLGGETQYF | TRBJ2-5 | TRBV6-1 | TRBD1 | -